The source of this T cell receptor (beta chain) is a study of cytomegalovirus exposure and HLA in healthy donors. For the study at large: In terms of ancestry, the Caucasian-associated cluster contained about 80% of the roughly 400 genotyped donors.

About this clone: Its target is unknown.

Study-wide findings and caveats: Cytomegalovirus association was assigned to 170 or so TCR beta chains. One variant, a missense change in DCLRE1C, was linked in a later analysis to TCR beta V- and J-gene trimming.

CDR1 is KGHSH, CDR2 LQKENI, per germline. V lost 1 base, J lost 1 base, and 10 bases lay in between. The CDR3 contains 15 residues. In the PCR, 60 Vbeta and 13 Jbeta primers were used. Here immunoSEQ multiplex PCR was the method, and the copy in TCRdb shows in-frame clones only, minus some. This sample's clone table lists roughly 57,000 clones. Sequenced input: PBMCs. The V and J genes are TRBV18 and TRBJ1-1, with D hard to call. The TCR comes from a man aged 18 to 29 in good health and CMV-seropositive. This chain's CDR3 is CASSPRRVGNTEAFF. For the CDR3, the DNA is TGTGCCAGCTCACCACGGAGGGTGGGGAACACTGAAGCTTTCTTT.